A single sample gave rise to the 30 T cell receptor beta chains below, sequenced in a study of T cell repertoires in cytomegalovirus infection. TCRdb analysed the reads with MiXCR anew, one entry per CDR3 protein. The table shows 480,000 or so distinct CDR3 sequences, with over 9% occurring only once. Sequencing used PBMCs. These receptors were taken from a human donor in good health (CMV status not recorded). Some clones in this sample may be carry-over from other donors' samples.

This clonotype was seen a handful of times. This chain's CDR3 is CASGPQRMNTEAFF. CDR3 DNA: TGTGCCAGCGGGCCACAGAGAATGAACACTGAAGCTTTCTTT. The chain carries TRBV6-2 or TRBV6-3 and TRBJ1-1; D is undetermined. The CDR3 contains 14 residues. The V and J ends lost 8 bases and 0 bases respectively, with 13 bases between them. Germline CDR1 is MNHEY and CDR2 is SVGEGT.

This clonotype was observed at least ten times. The gene calls are TRBV6-6 and TRBJ1-5; 9 positions agree with TRBD1. The CDR3 consists of 18 residues. The germline V gene encodes CDR1 MNHNY and CDR2 SVGAGI (reference sequence). V lost 6 bases and J lost 3; bases outside the gene matches: 15. The DNA of the CDR3 is TGTGCCAGCAGACTTACGGGGTGGGACAGGGCGCCCAATCAGCCCCAGCATTTT. Translation: CASRLTGWDRAPNQPQHF.

This clonotype was picked up many times. The V call is TRBV6-1, the J call TRBJ2-1; 9 nucleotides line up with TRBD1. The trim removed 4 bases at V and 4 bases at J, leaving 5 bases unmatched. This CDR3 contains 15 residues. CDR1 and CDR2 (germline): MNHNS, SASEGT. Here the CDR3 DNA reads TGTGCCAGCAGTGCCCCGGGACAGGGATACAATGAGCAGTTCTTC. It translates to CASSAPGQGYNEQFF.

This clonotype has just a few counts. The gene calls are TRBV19 and TRBJ2-2, with unresolved D. Trimming removed 3 bases from V and 5 bases from J, with 7 bases in between. Looked up from germline, CDR1 is LNHDA and CDR2 is SQIVND (reference sequence). This CDR3 is built from 13 residues. The CDR3 is CASSMIGTGELFF. The CDR3 DNA is TGTGCCAGTAGTATGATAGGAACCGGGGAGCTGTTTTTT.

In its sample, this clonotype was seen many times. In DNA, the CDR3 is TGTGCCAGCAGCCGGGGGACAGGGCGGTTCCTAGCGGGAGTAAATGAGCAGTTCTTC. It specifies CASSRGTGRFLAGVNEQFF. The chain combines TRBV28 with TRBJ2-1, with D tentatively TRBD2 (10 bases). V was pared by 6 bases and J by 7 bases, with 31 bases between. This CDR3 has 19 amino acids. Germline CDR1 MDHEN, CDR2 SYDVKM.

This clonotype was recorded at least ten times. V and J are TRBV7-8 and TRBJ1-6; D may be TRBD1 (5 bases). CDR3 length: 18 residues. Trimming stripped 4 bases from V and 0 bases from J, with 16 bases between. Germline V gene lookup returns CDR1 SGHVS and CDR2 FQNEAQ. DNA for the CDR3: TGTGCCAGCAGCTCAGATAGGAGGGGCTTCTCCTATAATTCACCCCTCCACTTT. It yields the protein CASSSDRRGFSYNSPLHF.

This clonotype is a singleton in its sample. A read error may explain this, as a much larger clone is one base away. J is TRBJ2-7 and V is TRBV12-3 or TRBV12-4; TRBD1 agrees at 9 bases. The CDR3 totals 12 residues. Trimming at V came to 4 bases and at J to 11 bases, leaving 6 bases not matched to a gene. DNA of the CDR3: TGTGCCAGCAGTTCTAGGGACAGGGAGAAGTACTTC. This codes for CASSSRDREKYF.

The gene calls are TRBV7-6 and TRBJ1-1; D may be TRBD1 (6 bases). The CDR3 is made up of 15 amino acids. The germline V gene encodes CDR1 SGHVS and CDR2 FNYEAQ. Trimming took off 6 bases at V and 0 bases at J, with 14 bases between the two ends. The CDR3 here is CASSTQGGLNTEAFF. In nucleotides, the CDR3 is TGTGCCAGCAGTACTCAAGGGGGTTTGAACACTGAAGCTTTCTTT. The complete variable domain, with remaining parts taken from reference TRBV7-6 and TRBJ1-1, reads GAGVSQSPRYKVTKRGQDVALRCDPISGHVSLYWYRQALGQGPEFLTYFNYEAQQDKSGLPNDRFSAERPEGSISTLTIQRTEQRDSAMYRCASSTQGGLNTEAFFGQGTRLTVV.

J is TRBJ2-5 and V is TRBV5-3, with a weak D call TRBD2 (6 bases). TRBV5-3 is designated an ORF whose function remains uncertain. The ends were cut back, 8 bases at V and 3 bases at J, with 20 bases in the middle. The CDR3 is 15 amino acids. In DNA, the CDR3 is TGTGCCAGCAGCCGTGGCCCGGCGGGGAAAGAGACCCAGTACTTC. This gives the protein CASSRGPAGKETQYF.

The V gene is TRBV10-3, the J gene TRBJ2-2; maybe TRBD2 (5 bases). Trimming left V 6 bases short and J 7 bases short, with 15 bases between. Germline CDR1 ENHRY, CDR2 SYGVKD. CDR3 length: 14 amino acids. CDR3 bases: TGTGCCATCAGCGTCAGGCGGGCCGGCGGGGAGCTGTTTTTT. This encodes CAISVRRAGGELFF.

This clonotype was seen repeatedly, ten times or more. The chain carries TRBV19 and TRBJ2-7; 8 positions agree with TRBD2. Looked up from germline, CDR1 is LNHDA and CDR2 is SQIVND (reference sequence). The CDR3 is 14 amino acids. V dropped 3 bases and J dropped 4; count of bases not matched to a gene: 5. In DNA, the CDR3 is TGTGCCAGTAGTATGGGACTAGGAACATACGAGCAGTACTTC. Protein: CASSMGLGTYEQYF.

Only a few counts were recorded for this clonotype. This rearrangement joins TRBV20-1 to TRBJ1-5; unclear D gene. Per germline, CDR1 DFQATT and CDR2 SNEGSKA (reference sequence). CDR3 length: 11 residues. V was trimmed by 7 bases and J by 7 bases, leaving 11 bases between them. The CDR3: CSGGRWQPQHF. CDR3 nucleotides: TGCAGTGGGGGAAGGTGGCAGCCCCAGCATTTT.

The chain uses TRBV9 and TRBJ1-3; D gene ambiguous. The CDR3 totals 12 residues. The V gene's germline CDR1 is SGDLS and CDR2 YYNGEE. The V and J ends lost 3 bases and 4 bases respectively, with 5 bases between them. For the CDR3, the DNA is TGTGCCAGCAGCGACTTCGGAAACACCATATATTTT. This codes for CASSDFGNTIYF. Together with reference TRBV9 and TRBJ1-3, the CDR3 gives the full variable domain: DSGVTQTPKHLITATGQRVTLRCSPRSGDLSVYWYQQSLDQGLQFLIQYYNGEERAKGNILERFSAQQFPDLHSELNLSSLELGDSALYFCASSDFGNTIYFGEGSWLTVV.

This clonotype was observed many times. V is TRBV18 and J is TRBJ2-2; D not certain. The CDR3 runs 13 residues. Trimming left V 6 bases short and J 2 bases short, with 7 bases between. From germline, CDR1 is KGHSH and CDR2 LQKENI. Here the CDR3 reads CASSTTNTGELFF. CDR3 nucleotide sequence: TGTGCCAGCTCCACTACTAACACCGGGGAGCTGTTTTTT.

This clonotype was observed many times. The CDR3 protein is CAISGSQGYEQYF. CDR3 bases: TGTGCCATCAGTGGTTCGCAGGGCTACGAGCAGTACTTC. The rearrangement joins TRBV10-3 to TRBJ2-7; a weak D match, TRBD1 (5 bases). CDR3 length: 13 amino acids. The V gene lost 4 bases and the J gene lost 3 bases, with 10 bases spanning the gap. Germline values: CDR1 ENHRY, CDR2 SYGVKD.

This clonotype has a count of ten or more. The rearrangement links TRBV7-3 to TRBJ2-5; TRBD1 matches 11 bases. From germline, CDR1 is SGHTA and CDR2 FQGTGA. This CDR3 has 15 amino acids. With 4 bases clipped from V and 0 bases from J, the junction kept 1 base outside the gene matches. CDR3 protein: CASSWTGGHQETQYF. CDR3 nucleotides: TGTGCCAGCAGCTGGACAGGGGGCCACCAAGAGACCCAGTACTTC.

This clonotype was detected many times. V usage is TRBV7-2 and J usage is TRBJ2-7; D possibly corresponds to TRBD1 (6 bases). The CDR3 contains 13 residues. Deletions cut 3 bases from V and 3 bases from J, with 9 bases between. Germline lookup yields CDR1 SGHTA and CDR2 FQGNSA. The CDR3 loop is CASSLNRDYEQYF. The CDR3 nucleotides read TGTGCCAGCAGCTTGAACAGGGACTACGAGCAGTACTTC. Filled out from reference TRBV7-2 and TRBJ2-7, the complete variable domain reads GAGVSQSPSNKVTEKGKDVELRCDPISGHTALYWYRQSLGQGLEFLIYFQGNSAPDKSGLPSDRFSAERTGGSVSTLTIQRTQQEDSAVYLCASSLNRDYEQYFGPGTRLTVT.

This clonotype was picked up many times. This chain connects TRBV11-2 to TRBJ2-7; 8 bases match TRBD1. V trimming: 5 bases; J trimming: 6 bases; junction bases outside the gene matches: 6. CDR1 SGHAT and CDR2 FQNNGV come from the germline V gene. This CDR3 is built from 13 residues. The CDR3 loop is CASSIDRGGEQYF. DNA for the CDR3: TGTGCCAGCAGCATTGACAGGGGAGGCGAGCAGTACTTC.

This clonotype was recorded at least ten times. V gene TRBV7-2 combines with J gene TRBJ2-3; D gene uncertain. The length of the CDR3 is 14 residues. Germline V gene sequence: CDR1 SGHTA, CDR2 FQGNSA. The V end lost 5 bases, the J end lost 2 bases, and 11 bases lay between the germline ends. The CDR3 is CASSPSSITDTQYF. CDR3 DNA: TGTGCCAGCAGCCCCTCCAGCATCACAGATACGCAGTATTTT. The full variable domain, completed using reference TRBV7-2 and TRBJ2-3, is GAGVSQSPSNKVTEKGKDVELRCDPISGHTALYWYRQSLGQGLEFLIYFQGNSAPDKSGLPSDRFSAERTGGSVSTLTIQRTQQEDSAVYLCASSPSSITDTQYFGPGTRLTVL.

This clonotype was observed at least ten times. V usage is TRBV28 and J usage is TRBJ2-1; 9 nucleotides line up with TRBD2. The trim removed 2 bases at V and 4 bases at J, leaving 12 bases unmatched. The CDR3 contains 18 residues. CDR1 and CDR2 from the germline V gene are MDHEN and SYDVKM. The CDR3 sequence is CASSLGGRATPRYNEQFF. The CDR3 DNA reads TGTGCCAGCAGTTTAGGCGGGAGGGCCACACCGAGATACAATGAGCAGTTCTTC.

The chain joins TRBV4-2 to TRBJ1-4, with 9 nucleotides matching TRBD1. Germline CDR1 is LGHNA and CDR2 is YNFKEQ. The CDR3 extends over 17 amino acids. The J segment lost 7 bases and the V segment lost 0 bases, leaving 9 bases of the junction unmatched. CDR3 residues: CASSQDLGGQGFEKLFF. The CDR3 region has the DNA TGTGCCAGCAGCCAAGATCTGGGCGGACAGGGGTTTGAAAAACTGTTTTTT.

This chain connects TRBV20-1 to TRBJ1-2, with D uncertain. The CDR3 is 13 amino acids. CDR1 DFQATT and CDR2 SNEGSKA come from the germline V gene (reference sequence). V lost 4 bases to trimming and J lost 0 bases, with 9 bases between them. CDR3 nucleotide sequence: TGCAGTGCTAATTGGGCGGCTAACTATGGCTACACCTTC. Protein product: CSANWAANYGYTF.

This clonotype was detected ten times or more. J is TRBJ1-1 and V is TRBV7-8; the D is unclear. The CDR3 has 13 residues. V dropped 1 base and J dropped 8 bases, with 11 bases sitting between them. The germline V gene encodes CDR1 SGHVS and CDR2 FQNEAQ. The CDR3 region has the DNA TGTGCCAGCAGCTTAGATATCGGCAACGAAGCTTTCTTT. Residues: CASSLDIGNEAFF.

The rearrangement links TRBV3-1 to TRBJ2-5; 10 bases agree with TRBD2. With 4 bases clipped from V and 5 bases from J, the junction kept 10 bases outside the gene matches. The CDR3 sequence is 16 residues long. Germline lookup yields CDR1 LGHDT and CDR2 YNNKEL (reference sequence). Written as DNA, the CDR3 is TGTGCCAGCAGCCCCCGAGAGCGGGGGGGCCGTGAGACCCAGTACTTC. This encodes CASSPRERGGRETQYF.

This clonotype was seen many times. The chain combines TRBV6-2 or TRBV6-3 with TRBJ2-5; D possibly corresponds to TRBD1 (7 bases). V lost 6 bases and J 2 bases, leaving 16 bases between the germline ends. Germline V gene data show CDR1 as MNHEY and CDR2 as SVGEGT. CDR3 length: 15 residues. CDR3 bases: TGTGCCAGCAGCCCCAGGGGGGTCCCTCAAGAGACCCAGTACTTC. Translated: CASSPRGVPQETQYF.

This clonotype appeared many times. The chain has TRBV7-9 and TRBJ2-1; 9 nucleotides agree with TRBD1. The length of the CDR3 is 14 residues. The germline CDR1 and CDR2 sequences are SEHNR and FQNEAQ (reference sequence). With 5 bases clipped from V and 6 bases from J, the junction kept 5 bases outside the gene matches. The CDR3 sequence: CASSPGTGFNEQFF. DNA for the CDR3: TGTGCCAGCAGCCCCGGGACAGGGTTCAATGAGCAGTTCTTC. Drawing the rest from reference TRBV7-9 and TRBJ2-1, the complete variable domain is DTGVSQNPRHKITKRGQNVTFRCDPISEHNRLYWYRQTLGQGPEFLTYFQNEAQLEKSRLLSDRFSAERPKGSFSTLEIQRTEQGDSAMYLCASSPGTGFNEQFFGPGTRLTVL.

The chain is built from TRBV4-2 and TRBJ2-7; 11 nucleotides line up with TRBD2. The trim removed 2 bases at V and 0 bases at J, leaving 9 bases unmatched. From germline, CDR1 is LGHNA and CDR2 YNFKEQ. This CDR3 region has 18 residues. The CDR3 region has the DNA TGTGCCAGCAGCCAAACAACTAGCGGGAGCTACCTCTCCTACGAGCAGTACTTC. This codes for CASSQTTSGSYLSYEQYF.

This clonotype occurred many times. The chain carries TRBV28 and TRBJ2-7; 13 bases fit TRBD2. The V gene end was trimmed by 5 bases and the J gene end by 7 bases; junction bases not matched to a gene: 8. The germline V gene encodes CDR1 MDHEN and CDR2 SYDVKM. CDR3 length: 15 residues. For the CDR3, the DNA is TGTGCCAGCAGTCCCGGACTAGCGGGAGTAGAAGAGCAGTACTTC. Its translation is CASSPGLAGVEEQYF. Filled out from reference TRBV28 and TRBJ2-7, the complete variable domain reads DVKVTQSSRYLVKRTGEKVFLECVQDMDHENMFWYRQDPGLGLRLIYFSYDVKMKEKGDIPEGYSVSREKKERFSLILESASTNQTSMYLCASSPGLAGVEEQYFGPGTRLTVT.

This clonotype appeared many times. This chain joins TRBV5-6 and TRBJ1-1; TRBD1 matches at 7 bases. There are 14 residues in the CDR3. Trimming took 3 bases from V and 4 from J; bases not matched to a gene: 6. The germline gives CDR1 SGHDT, CDR2 YYEEEE. The CDR3 DNA is TGTGCCAGCAGCTGGTTAGACAGGGCCACTGAAGCTTTCTTT. This encodes CASSWLDRATEAFF.

The chain couples TRBV11-2 to TRBJ1-2; TRBD1 agrees at 8 bases. Looked up from germline, CDR1 is SGHAT and CDR2 is FQNNGV. J gave up 1 base and V 5 bases, and 6 bases lay outside the gene matches. This CDR3 is built from 15 residues. In DNA form, the CDR3 reads TGTGCCAGCAGCCGAACCGACAGGGGTAACTATGGCTACACCTTC. Translated, it gives CASSRTDRGNYGYTF.